These 9 T cell receptor beta chains share one sample of origin, sequenced in a study of regulatory T cells in long-lasting Graves disease. Through Arm-PCR of CDR3 regions and iRepertoire HTBI primers, TCR beta libraries were built. TCRdb recomputed calls from the multiplex PCR reads with MiXCR, one row per CDR3 protein. The repertoire holds fewer than 500,000 distinct CDR3 sequences, with around 15% as singletons. Time point indicated: newly diagnosed GD, antithyroid drugs for less than 3 months. Researchers made the TCR library from RNA that was extracted from PBMCs. The same data also went into a second study, on T cells in Graves' hyperthyroidism and ophthalmopathy.

The sequences come from peripheral blood mononuclear cells (PBMCs), collected at new diagnosis, from a patient treated with antithyroid drugs. All receptors come from a man in his forties with Graves disease.

This clonotype was seen only a few times. This chain links TRBV10-1 with TRBJ2-1, with no clear D. CDR3 length: 13 residues. Germline CDR1 and CDR2: WNHNN and SYGVQD (reference sequence). Deletions cut 0 bases from V and 10 bases from J, with 10 bases between. CDR3 amino acids: CASSESGPGEQFF. CDR3 DNA: TGCGCCAGCAGTGAGTCGGGTCCTGGCGAGCAGTTCTTC.

This clonotype was counted many times. The chain combines TRBV28 with TRBJ1-5; no clear D gene. The V gene lost 5 bases and the J gene lost 8 bases, with 10 bases spanning the gap. CDR3 size: 12 residues. In germline, CDR1 is MDHEN, CDR2 SYDVKM. The CDR3 nucleotides read TGTGCCAGCAGTAACTACCCGAAGCCCCAGCATTTT. Its translation: CASSNYPKPQHF.

In its sample, this clonotype was seen a few times. The chain couples TRBV15 to TRBJ2-1, with a tentative D call TRBD2 (6 bases). Germline loops: CDR1 LNHNV, CDR2 YYDKDF (reference sequence). The CDR3 has 18 amino acids. V shed 0 bases and J shed 0 bases, with 15 bases lying between them. The CDR3 DNA sequence: TGTGCCACCAGCAGAGATGGTATACTAGCCCTCTCCTACAATGAGCAGTTCTTC. Its translation: CATSRDGILALSYNEQFF.

The rearrangement joins TRBV12-3 or TRBV12-4 to TRBJ2-1; 13 bases align to TRBD2. The CDR3 totals 20 residues. V shed 6 bases and J 7 bases; nucleotides not matched to a gene: 21. The CDR3 DNA reads TGTGCCAGCAGGCCGGGACTAGCGGGGAATGCCCCTGTGTTGTATAATGAGCAGTTCTTC. It codes for CASRPGLAGNAPVLYNEQFF.

In its sample, this clonotype was seen a few times. The V gene is TRBV11-2, the J gene TRBJ2-3, with D possibly being TRBD1 (6 bases). The V gene lost 5 bases and the J gene lost 0 bases, with 18 bases spanning the gap. The CDR3 covers 17 residues. In germline, CDR1 is SGHAT, CDR2 FQNNGV. CDR3 region: CASSTTPGDLSTDTQYF. Written as DNA, the CDR3 is TGTGCCAGCAGCACAACCCCAGGGGACCTCAGCACAGATACGCAGTATTTT. The full variable domain, with the rest looked up from reference TRBV11-2 and TRBJ2-3, is EAGVAQSPRYKIIEKRQSVAFWCNPISGHATLYWYQQILGQGPKLLIQFQNNGVVDDSQLPKDRFSAERLKGVDSTLKIQPAKLEDSAVYLCASSTTPGDLSTDTQYFGPGTRLTVL.

V and J are TRBV14 and TRBJ1-1; D gene unclear. The CDR3 is made up of 14 amino acids. Trimming pared 0 bases from V and 1 base from J, leaving 6 bases between. Germline CDR1 and CDR2: SGHDN and FVKESK. The CDR3 here is CASSQDFGNTEAFF. The DNA for the CDR3 is TGTGCCAGCAGCCAAGATTTCGGGAACACTGAAGCTTTCTTT.

The chain recombines TRBV12-5 with TRBJ2-1, with D tentatively TRBD1 (6 bases). The CDR3 loop spans 14 amino acids. CDR1 and CDR2 (germline): LGHNT, FRNRAP. V shed 5 bases and J shed 3 bases, with 11 bases lying between them. The CDR3 here is CASGTGQNYNEQFF. CDR3 nucleotides: TGTGCTAGTGGTACGGGACAAAACTACAATGAGCAGTTCTTC.

There are many counts of this clonotype. This chain connects TRBV27 to TRBJ1-6, with 7 bases fitting TRBD1. Germline V gene lookup returns CDR1 MNHEY and CDR2 SMNVEV (reference sequence). Trimming took 6 bases from V and 5 from J; bases not matched to a gene: 4. The CDR3 sequence is 14 residues long. The CDR3 coding sequence is TGTGCCAGCAGCAACAGGGGAAATAATTCACCCCTCCACTTT. Translated: CASSNRGNNSPLHF.

This clonotype was observed once. This may arise from a read error, as a much more abundant clone is one base away. This chain joins TRBV20-1 and TRBJ2-1; D might be TRBD1 or TRBD2, each matching 6 bases. Trimming stripped 6 bases from V and 13 bases from J, with 19 bases between. CDR3 length: 12 amino acids. Germline V lookup: CDR1 DFQATT, CDR2 SNEGSKA (reference sequence). The CDR3 DNA reads TGCAGTGCAATGACGGGGGCAGAGACCCAGTTCTTC. Translated, it gives CSAMTGAETQFF.